This T cell receptor (beta chain) was captured by sequencing in a study of early T cells in non-severe SARS-CoV-2 infection. Trimming cost V 5 bases and J 4 bases; bases outside gene matches: 6. The CDR3 has 15 amino acids. Per the germline V gene, CDR1 is SGHNT and CDR2 is YENEEA. This clonotype was seen ten or more times. Individual cDNA molecules carried attached unique molecular identifiers. MiXCR, run by TCRdb on the 5' RACE reads, gives a single entry per CDR3 protein. This sample carries some 48,000 distinct CDR3 sequences, roughly 9.8% of them seen once, and the ten largest clones take roughly 8.3%.

Sample: whole blood. The chain employs TRBV11-3 and TRBJ2-2; 8 nucleotides agree with TRBD2. This clonotype was obtained from an adult who was a healthcare worker with PCR-confirmed SARS-CoV-2 infection or an uninfected control (not recorded which). This chain's CDR3 is CASSISGASTGELFF. The CDR3 coding sequence is TGTGCCAGCAGCATTAGCGGGGCTAGCACCGGGGAGCTGTTTTTT.